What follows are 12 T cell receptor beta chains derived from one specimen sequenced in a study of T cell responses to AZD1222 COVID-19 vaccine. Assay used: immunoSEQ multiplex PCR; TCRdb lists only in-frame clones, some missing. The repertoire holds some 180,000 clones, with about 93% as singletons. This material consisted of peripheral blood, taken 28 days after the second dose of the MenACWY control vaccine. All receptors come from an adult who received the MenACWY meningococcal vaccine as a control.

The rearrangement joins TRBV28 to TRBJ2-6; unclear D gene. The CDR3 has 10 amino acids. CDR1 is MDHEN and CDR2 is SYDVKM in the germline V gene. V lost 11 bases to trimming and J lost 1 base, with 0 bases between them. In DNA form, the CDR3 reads TGTGCCTCTGGGGCCAACGTCCTGACTTTC. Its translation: CASGANVLTF.

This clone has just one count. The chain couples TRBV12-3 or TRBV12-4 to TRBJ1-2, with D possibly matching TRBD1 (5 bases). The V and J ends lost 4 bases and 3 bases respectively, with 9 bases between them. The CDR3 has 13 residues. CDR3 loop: CASSSPGDYGYTF. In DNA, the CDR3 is TGTGCCAGCAGTTCTCCGGGGGACTATGGCTACACCTTC.

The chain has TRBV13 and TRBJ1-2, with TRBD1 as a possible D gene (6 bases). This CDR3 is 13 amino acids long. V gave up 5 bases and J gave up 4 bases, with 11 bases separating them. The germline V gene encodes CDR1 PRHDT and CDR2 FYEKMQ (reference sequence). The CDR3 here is CASSHPDSYGYTF. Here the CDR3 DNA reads TGTGCCAGCAGCCACCCGGACAGCTATGGCTACACCTTC.

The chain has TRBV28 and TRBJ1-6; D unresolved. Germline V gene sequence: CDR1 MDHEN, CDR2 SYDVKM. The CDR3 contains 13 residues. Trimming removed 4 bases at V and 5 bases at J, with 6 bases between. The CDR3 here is CASSYGNNSPLHF. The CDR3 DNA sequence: TGTGCCAGCAGTTATGGCAATAATTCACCCCTCCACTTT.

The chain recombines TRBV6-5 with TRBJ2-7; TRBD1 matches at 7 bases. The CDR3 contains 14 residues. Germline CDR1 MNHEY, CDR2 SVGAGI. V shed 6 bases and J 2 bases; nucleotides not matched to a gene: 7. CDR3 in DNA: TGTGCCAGCAGCCTAATGGGACAGACCTACGAGCAGTACTTC. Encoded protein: CASSLMGQTYEQYF.

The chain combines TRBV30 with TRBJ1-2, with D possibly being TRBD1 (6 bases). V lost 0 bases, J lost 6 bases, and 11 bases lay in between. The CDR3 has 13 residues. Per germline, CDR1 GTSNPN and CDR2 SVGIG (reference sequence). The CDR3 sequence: CAWSVLGHHGYTF. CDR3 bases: TGTGCCTGGAGTGTTTTGGGACACCATGGCTACACCTTC.

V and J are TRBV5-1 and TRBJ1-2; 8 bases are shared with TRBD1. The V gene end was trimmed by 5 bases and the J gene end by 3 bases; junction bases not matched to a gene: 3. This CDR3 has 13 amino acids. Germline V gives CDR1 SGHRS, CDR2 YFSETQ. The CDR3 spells CASRMTGDYGYTF. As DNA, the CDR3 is TGCGCCAGCAGAATGACAGGGGACTATGGCTACACCTTC.

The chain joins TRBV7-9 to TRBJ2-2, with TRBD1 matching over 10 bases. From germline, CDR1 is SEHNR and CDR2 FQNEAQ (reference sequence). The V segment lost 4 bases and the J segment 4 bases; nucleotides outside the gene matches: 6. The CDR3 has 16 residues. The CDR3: CASSWQTGGVTGELFF. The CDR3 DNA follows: TGTGCCAGCAGCTGGCAGACAGGGGGCGTCACCGGGGAGCTGTTTTTT.

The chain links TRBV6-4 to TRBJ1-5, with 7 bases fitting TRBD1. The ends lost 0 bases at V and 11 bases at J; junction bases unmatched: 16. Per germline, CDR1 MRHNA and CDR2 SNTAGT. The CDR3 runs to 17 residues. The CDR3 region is CASSDSRHRGQVRAQHF. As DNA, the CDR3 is TGTGCCAGCAGTGACTCGAGGCACAGGGGCCAGGTAAGGGCCCAGCATTTT.

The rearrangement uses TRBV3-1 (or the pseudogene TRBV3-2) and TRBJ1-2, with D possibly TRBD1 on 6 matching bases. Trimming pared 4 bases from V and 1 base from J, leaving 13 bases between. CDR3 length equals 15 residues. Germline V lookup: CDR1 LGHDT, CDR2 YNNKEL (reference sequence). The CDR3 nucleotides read TGTGCCAGCAGCCTATACGGGACAAATAACTATGGCTACACCTTC. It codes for CASSLYGTNNYGYTF.

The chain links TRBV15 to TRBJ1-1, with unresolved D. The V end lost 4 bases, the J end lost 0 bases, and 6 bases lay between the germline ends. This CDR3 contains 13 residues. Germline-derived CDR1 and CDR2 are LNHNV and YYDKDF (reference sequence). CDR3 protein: CATSTVLNTEAFF. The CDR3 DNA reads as TGTGCCACCAGCACCGTCTTGAACACTGAAGCTTTCTTT.

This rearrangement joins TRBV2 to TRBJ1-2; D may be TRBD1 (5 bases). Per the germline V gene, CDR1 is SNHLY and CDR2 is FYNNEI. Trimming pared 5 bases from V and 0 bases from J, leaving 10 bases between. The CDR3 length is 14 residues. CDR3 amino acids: CASSKWGANYGYTF. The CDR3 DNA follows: TGTGCCAGCAGTAAATGGGGGGCTAACTATGGCTACACCTTC.